These 2 T cell receptor beta chains came from one sample sequenced in a study of response to subunit inactivated influenza vaccine. TCRdb passed the RT-PCR reads through MiXCR, listing each CDR3 protein once. Of about 160,000 distinct CDR3 sequences listed, over 8.5% are singletons. Source: CD8+ T cells sorted from PBMCs, taken roughly 24 months after vaccination. Receptor source: a man aged 45 to 75 who received an inactivated influenza vaccine.

This clonotype has a handful of counts. The gene calls are TRBV7-8 and TRBJ1-5; TRBD1 is a possible D gene (5 bases). Looked up from germline, CDR1 is SGHVS and CDR2 is FQNEAQ. V dropped 0 bases and J dropped 3 bases, with 9 bases sitting between them. The CDR3 runs to 15 residues. DNA for the CDR3: TGTGCCAGCAGCTTAGCAAGACAGATCAATCAGCCCCAGCATTTT. Amino acids: CASSLARQINQPQHF. The entire variable domain, with the rest obtained from reference TRBV7-8 and TRBJ1-5, is as follows: GAGVSQSPRYKVAKRGQDVALRCDPISGHVSLFWYQQALGQGPEFLTYFQNEAQLDKSGLPSDRFFAERPEGSVSTLKIQRTQQEDSAVYLCASSLARQINQPQHFGDGTRLSIL.

For the CDR3, the DNA is TGTGCCAGCAGCTTAGCCCCGCGGGAGTACAATGAGCAGTTCTTC. Translated: CASSLAPREYNEQFF. V and J are TRBV7-8 and TRBJ2-1; the match to TRBD2 covers 7 bases. Germline V gene data show CDR1 as SGHVS and CDR2 as FQNEAQ. The CDR3 runs 15 residues. The ends lost 0 bases at V and 4 bases at J; junction bases unmatched: 3.